Detailed here is one T cell receptor beta chain. Its antigen remains unidentified. The data were taken from a study of cytomegalovirus exposure and HLA in healthy donors. Across the whole study: Counted in an early data release were approximately 80 million unique TCRs from HLA-typed donors.

The CDR3 runs to 16 residues. Per germline, CDR1 LNHNV and CDR2 YYDKDF (reference sequence). V shed 3 bases and J shed 1 base, with 15 bases lying between them. Overall study findings and caveats: Altogether, 150 to 200 TCR beta chains were recorded as cytomegalovirus-associated. Earlier findings revealed that most TCR beta V segments proved productive either about 87% or about 30% of the time. CMV serostatus was the only recorded immune exposure for donors.

The PCR employed 60 Vbeta primers together with 13 Jbeta primers. TCRdb's table, derived via immunoSEQ multiplex PCR, lists solely in-frame clones and lacks some. The profile shows 150,000 or so clones, more than 70% of them singletons. This TCR was sampled from a boy between 2 and 15 years old in good health and CMV-seronegative. Material: PBMCs. The chain carries TRBV15 and TRBJ1-1; D is perhaps TRBD1 (5 bases). The chain's CDR3 is CATSRNPGLSNTEAFF. Here the CDR3 DNA reads TGTGCCACCAGCAGGAACCCGGGACTCTCGAACACTGAAGCTTTCTTT.